The rows below give T cell receptor beta chains drawn from one sample of a study of blood T cell repertoires in COVID-19. Repertoires were generated with immunoSEQ multiplex PCR, while TCRdb's copy carries only in-frame clones and drops some. Among roughly 34,000 clones listed, 75% were seen once. The sequencing input was peripheral blood. Receptor source: a man older than 75 with active or convalescent COVID-19. Both conserved end residues are part of each CDR3. The D gene is left open where the match is weak. Size tells how often a clone was seen (once, few, many) or the class of an expanded clone, and some rows leave it out.

d_gene: NA
j_gene: TRBJ1-4
v_gene: TRBV28
abundance: NA
CDR3nt: TGTGCCAGCAGTAGCGGGGAGGAAAAACTGTTTTTT
CDR3aa: CASSSGEEKLFF

d_gene: TRBD2
j_gene: TRBJ2-7
v_gene: TRBV11-2
abundance: NA
CDR3nt: TGTGCCAGCAGCTTAGAGGTTCCGCTAGCGGGAGGCCCCCTCGAGCAGTACTTC
CDR3aa: CASSLEVPLAGGPLEQYF

d_gene: NA
j_gene: TRBJ1-3
v_gene: TRBV9
abundance: once
CDR3nt: TGTGCCAGCAGCCTCATGGCCAACACCATATATTTT
CDR3aa: CASSLMANTIYF

d_gene: NA
j_gene: TRBJ1-2
v_gene: TRBV11-2
abundance: NA
CDR3nt: TGTGCCAGCAGCTTCGACACGACTAACTATGGCTACACCTTC
CDR3aa: CASSFDTTNYGYTF

d_gene: TRBD1
j_gene: TRBJ1-2
v_gene: TRBV11-2
abundance: NA
CDR3nt: TGTGCCAGCAGCTTCTCTCCGGGACAGGGCTATGGCTACACCTTC
CDR3aa: CASSFSPGQGYGYTF

d_gene: TRBD2
j_gene: TRBJ2-1
v_gene: TRBV7-9
abundance: NA
CDR3nt: TGTGCCAGCAGCCCCAGCGGGAGAGATATGAATGAGCAGTTCTTC
CDR3aa: CASSPSGRDMNEQFF

d_gene: TRBD1
j_gene: TRBJ1-1
v_gene: TRBV7-2
abundance: NA
CDR3nt: TGTGCCAGCAGCTTAGATGGGGACAGCGTGAACACTGAAGCTTTCTTT
CDR3aa: CASSLDGDSVNTEAFF

d_gene: NA
j_gene: TRBJ1-1
v_gene: TRBV7-8
abundance: few
CDR3nt: TGTGCCAGCAGCTTACTGAGAGACACTGAAGCTTTCTTT
CDR3aa: CASSLLRDTEAFF

d_gene: NA
j_gene: TRBJ1-4
v_gene: TRBV3-1/TRBV3-2
abundance: NA
CDR3nt: TGTGCCAGCAGCCAAGATACGGGTTCTGGAAAACTGTTTTTT
CDR3aa: CASSQDTGSGKLFF

d_gene: NA
j_gene: TRBJ2-7
v_gene: TRBV18
abundance: NA
CDR3nt: TGTGCCAGCTCACCGACTACCTTGGAAAGCGAGCAGTACTTC
CDR3aa: CASSPTTLESEQYF

d_gene: NA
j_gene: TRBJ1-6
v_gene: TRBV11-2
abundance: NA
CDR3nt: TGTGCCAGCAGCTTAGATTTTCTACGGCCTAGTAATAATTCACCCCTCCACTTT
CDR3aa: CASSLDFLRPSNNSPLHF

d_gene: TRBD1
j_gene: TRBJ1-1
v_gene: TRBV11-2
abundance: NA
CDR3nt: TGTGCCAGCAGCTTAGGGACAGGCGCGAACACTGAAGCTTTCTTT
CDR3aa: CASSLGTGANTEAFF

d_gene: NA
j_gene: TRBJ2-2
v_gene: TRBV27
abundance: NA
CDR3nt: TGTGCCAGCAGTTTGTCCATCGGGGGCGGGGAGCTGTTTTTT
CDR3aa: CASSLSIGGGELFF

d_gene: TRBD2
j_gene: TRBJ2-5
v_gene: TRBV28
abundance: NA
CDR3nt: TGTGCCACCATGGGGACTAGCGGGAGGGCCTTCATGGAGACCCAGTACTTC
CDR3aa: CATMGTSGRAFMETQYF

d_gene: NA
j_gene: TRBJ2-7
v_gene: TRBV2
abundance: few
CDR3nt: TGTGCCAGCCTCGCGGGCTCCTACGAGCAGTACTTC
CDR3aa: CASLAGSYEQYF

d_gene: NA
j_gene: TRBJ2-1
v_gene: TRBV7-6
abundance: NA
CDR3nt: TGTGCCAGCAGCTTAGGTGGAGTATCCGAAACATACAATGAGCAGTTCTTC
CDR3aa: CASSLGGVSETYNEQFF

d_gene: NA
j_gene: TRBJ2-5
v_gene: TRBV5-1
abundance: NA
CDR3nt: TGCGCCAGCAGCTTGGCCGCGGAGACCCAGTACTTC
CDR3aa: CASSLAAETQYF

d_gene: TRBD2
j_gene: TRBJ2-1
v_gene: TRBV28
abundance: NA
CDR3nt: TGTGCCAGCAGTTTTTCGACGGGAGGGCTTGGGCCGTTCTTC
CDR3aa: CASSFSTGGLGPFF

d_gene: TRBD2
j_gene: TRBJ2-7
v_gene: TRBV5-4
abundance: NA
CDR3nt: TGTGCCAGCAGCTTGGGGTCCCGGGGGGCCTACGAGCAGTACTTC
CDR3aa: CASSLGSRGAYEQYF

d_gene: TRBD1
j_gene: TRBJ2-7
v_gene: TRBV11-2
abundance: NA
CDR3nt: TGTGCCAGCAGCACCCACAGGGGGCAGGCCTACGAGCAGTACTTC
CDR3aa: CASSTHRGQAYEQYF

d_gene: NA
j_gene: TRBJ2-2
v_gene: TRBV19
abundance: few
CDR3nt: TGTGCCAGTACCTCCCGGGGGTCGTACACCGGGGAGCTGTTTTTT
CDR3aa: CASTSRGSYTGELFF

d_gene: TRBD2
j_gene: TRBJ2-3
v_gene: TRBV11-2
abundance: NA
CDR3nt: TGTGCCAGCAGCTTAGGACTAGCGGGAGGAAGGAACACAGATACGCAGTATTTT
CDR3aa: CASSLGLAGGRNTDTQYF

d_gene: TRBD2
j_gene: TRBJ2-1
v_gene: TRBV29-1
abundance: NA
CDR3nt: TGCAGCGTTGACACCCGGCTAGCGGGAGTTCGTGAGCAGTTCTTC
CDR3aa: CSVDTRLAGVREQFF

d_gene: NA
j_gene: TRBJ1-3
v_gene: TRBV7-9
abundance: NA
CDR3nt: TGTGCCAGCAGCGTAACAGGATCCTCTGGAAACACCATATATTTT
CDR3aa: CASSVTGSSGNTIYF

d_gene: NA
j_gene: TRBJ2-1
v_gene: TRBV2
abundance: NA
CDR3nt: TGTGCCAGCAGTGTTCAGGTCTGGGACAATGAGCAGTTCTTC
CDR3aa: CASSVQVWDNEQFF

d_gene: NA
j_gene: TRBJ1-1
v_gene: TRBV28
abundance: few
CDR3nt: TGTGCCAGCAGATTCGTGGCGAACACTGAAGCTTTCTTT
CDR3aa: CASRFVANTEAFF

d_gene: NA
j_gene: TRBJ2-2
v_gene: TRBV4-3
abundance: NA
CDR3nt: TGCGCCAGCCGGCCAGGCACCGGGGAGCTGTTTTTT
CDR3aa: CASRPGTGELFF

d_gene: TRBD2
j_gene: TRBJ2-2
v_gene: TRBV27
abundance: NA
CDR3nt: TGTGCCAGCAGTTTTTCCCTGGCGGGAGGGACCGGGGAGCTGTTTTTT
CDR3aa: CASSFSLAGGTGELFF

d_gene: TRBD1
j_gene: TRBJ2-2
v_gene: TRBV5-6
abundance: NA
CDR3nt: TGTGCCAGCAGCTTCGTCCGGGGACAGGGGGTTTTTCCCGGGGAGCTGTTTTTT
CDR3aa: CASSFVRGQGVFPGELFF

d_gene: TRBD1
j_gene: TRBJ2-1
v_gene: TRBV5-1
abundance: NA
CDR3nt: TGCGCCAGCAGCTTCATTGCCGGGGACAGCAATGAGCAGTTCTTC
CDR3aa: CASSFIAGDSNEQFF

d_gene: NA
j_gene: TRBJ2-1
v_gene: TRBV5-1
abundance: NA
CDR3nt: TGCGCCAGCAGCTCGACTAGTTTGGGCTACAATGAGCAGTTCTTC
CDR3aa: CASSSTSLGYNEQFF

d_gene: TRBD1
j_gene: TRBJ1-2
v_gene: TRBV7-8
abundance: NA
CDR3nt: TGTGCCAGCAGCTTACTACAGGGGATACGAGCTAACTATGGCTACACCTTC
CDR3aa: CASSLLQGIRANYGYTF

d_gene: TRBD2
j_gene: TRBJ2-2
v_gene: TRBV11-2
abundance: NA
CDR3nt: TGTGCCAGCAGCTTAGGCCGGGGGGTAGGCACCGGGGAGCTGTTTTTT
CDR3aa: CASSLGRGVGTGELFF

d_gene: NA
j_gene: TRBJ2-4
v_gene: TRBV24-1
abundance: NA
CDR3nt: TGTGCCACCAGTGAAAGGGGGAGAAACATTCAGTACTTC
CDR3aa: CATSERGRNIQYF

d_gene: NA
j_gene: TRBJ2-2
v_gene: TRBV11-2
abundance: once
CDR3nt: TGTGCCAGCAGCTTTACTAAAGACACCGGGGAGCTGTTTTTT
CDR3aa: CASSFTKDTGELFF

d_gene: TRBD2
j_gene: TRBJ2-2
v_gene: TRBV4-2
abundance: few
CDR3nt: TGTGCCAGCAGCCAAGATGGGCTAGCGGGAGAGGTGGGGGAGCTGTTTTTT
CDR3aa: CASSQDGLAGEVGELFF

d_gene: TRBD2
j_gene: TRBJ2-5
v_gene: TRBV28
abundance: few
CDR3nt: TGTGCCAGCAGTTTAGCGGGAGCTGGAGAGACCCAGTACTTC
CDR3aa: CASSLAGAGETQYF

d_gene: TRBD2
j_gene: TRBJ2-3
v_gene: TRBV28
abundance: once
CDR3nt: TGTGCCAGCAGTCCGGTAGCGGGAGGGCCGGTCGAGCAAACGCAGTATTTT
CDR3aa: CASSPVAGGPVEQTQYF

d_gene: TRBD2
j_gene: TRBJ2-2
v_gene: TRBV9
abundance: NA
CDR3nt: TGTGCCAGCAGCGTACGCCTTGGGAGGGCCCCCGGGGAGCTGTTTTTT
CDR3aa: CASSVRLGRAPGELFF

d_gene: NA
j_gene: TRBJ2-7
v_gene: TRBV11-2
abundance: NA
CDR3nt: TGTGCCAGCAGCTTAGGACCAGCGGGCGACTACTACGAGCAGTACTTC
CDR3aa: CASSLGPAGDYYEQYF

d_gene: NA
j_gene: TRBJ1-5
v_gene: TRBV5-5
abundance: few
CDR3nt: TGTGCCAGCAGCCCGGGACATGGAGGTCAGCCCCAGCATTTT
CDR3aa: CASSPGHGGQPQHF

d_gene: NA
j_gene: TRBJ2-1
v_gene: TRBV21-1
abundance: NA
CDR3nt: TGTGCCAGCAGCAAAGGATTCGGGGGAGCGATCTCCTACAATGAGCAGTTCTTC
CDR3aa: CASSKGFGGAISYNEQFF

d_gene: NA
j_gene: TRBJ1-1
v_gene: TRBV7-8
abundance: NA
CDR3nt: TGTGCCAGCAGCCCGATCCGCGGGGACACTGAAGCTTTCTTT
CDR3aa: CASSPIRGDTEAFF

d_gene: NA
j_gene: TRBJ2-7
v_gene: TRBV7-8
abundance: NA
CDR3nt: TGTGCCAGCAGCTTAGGGGGGGTATTGAACGAGCAGTACTTC
CDR3aa: CASSLGGVLNEQYF

d_gene: TRBD1
j_gene: TRBJ1-2
v_gene: TRBV27
abundance: NA
CDR3nt: TGTGCCAGCAGGCCGACAGGGACTAACTATGGCTACACCTTC
CDR3aa: CASRPTGTNYGYTF

d_gene: TRBD1
j_gene: TRBJ2-5
v_gene: TRBV30
abundance: NA
CDR3nt: TGTGCCTGGAGTGTACGACAGGGTGGGACCCAGTACTTC
CDR3aa: CAWSVRQGGTQYF

d_gene: TRBD1
j_gene: TRBJ2-7
v_gene: TRBV4-1
abundance: few
CDR3nt: TGCGCCAGCAGCCAATCGACAGGGAACTACGAGCAGTACTTC
CDR3aa: CASSQSTGNYEQYF

d_gene: TRBD1
j_gene: TRBJ2-3
v_gene: TRBV28
abundance: NA
CDR3nt: TGTGCCAGCACCCGACAGGGGGGATTCCCAGATACGCAGTATTTT
CDR3aa: CASTRQGGFPDTQYF

d_gene: TRBD1
j_gene: TRBJ1-4
v_gene: TRBV19
abundance: NA
CDR3nt: TGTGCCAGTAACAGGGGTAATGAAAAACTGTTTTTT
CDR3aa: CASNRGNEKLFF

d_gene: TRBD1
j_gene: TRBJ2-3
v_gene: TRBV6-2/TRBV6-3
abundance: NA
CDR3nt: TGTGCCAGCAGTTACTCAGGGACAGGAGACACAGATACGCAGTATTTT
CDR3aa: CASSYSGTGDTDTQYF

d_gene: NA
j_gene: TRBJ1-6
v_gene: TRBV4-1
abundance: NA
CDR3nt: TGCGCCAGCAGCCAAGAGTGGGGGCAGTCGGCCCCCCCCCTCCACTTT
CDR3aa: CASSQEWGQSAPPLHF

d_gene: TRBD2
j_gene: TRBJ2-7
v_gene: TRBV28
abundance: NA
CDR3nt: TGTGCCAGCACCCCGGGACTAGCCTACGAGCAGTACTTC
CDR3aa: CASTPGLAYEQYF